Here is one T cell receptor (beta chain) with its context. The data were obtained in a study of blood T cell repertoires in COVID-19. The wider study: Sites across the United States, Italy and Spain contributed samples from acute and convalescent COVID-19. PBMCs, B-cell-depleted T cells, or T cells provided the cDNA or gDNA that made up the material.

This CDR3 comprises 13 residues. Germline-derived CDR1 and CDR2 are SGHTA and FQGNSA. Trimming stripped 4 bases from V and 7 bases from J, with 10 bases between. Authors' data handling: Amplification from reference gene primers served as the basis for estimated nucleated cell counts. TCRdb keeps only in-frame clones here, not all; method: immunoSEQ multiplex PCR. V, J and clone size are taken as reported in that table, and D and trimming were inferred from the DNA itself. The sample records 55,000 to 85,000 clones, around 85% being singletons. The source material was peripheral blood. The clonotype originates from a human donor in a cohort sampled during active COVID-19. This sequence joins TRBV7-2 and TRBJ1-4; no definite D call. CDR3: CASSSLFGEKLFF. The CDR3 DNA follows: TGTGCCAGCAGCTCACTCTTTGGTGAAAAACTGTTTTTT.